The rows below give T cell receptor beta chains drawn from one sample of a study of blood T cell repertoires in COVID-19. Produced via immunoSEQ multiplex PCR; TCRdb's table is partial and in-frame only. The sample shows just over 250,000 clones, about 90% of them seen only once. The specimen sequenced was peripheral blood. These receptor sequences come from a woman between 70 and 85 years old with COVID-19, enrolled during active disease. Both conserved end residues are part of each CDR3. The D gene is left open where the match is weak. Clone size is stated in some rows and not others, as once, few, many or a class when expanded.

j_gene | d_gene | abundance | v_gene | CDR3nt | CDR3aa
TRBJ1-1 | TRBD1 | NA | TRBV5-6 | TGTGCCAGCAGCTTTACAGGGGGTTGGACTGAAGCTTTCTTT | CASSFTGGWTEAFF
TRBJ2-1 | NA | NA | TRBV28 | TGTGCCAGCAGTTTAACTTCAAGCTCCTACAATGAGCAGTTCTTC | CASSLTSSSYNEQFF
TRBJ1-2 | NA | few | TRBV4-3 | TGCGCCAGCAGCCGAGCCGACAGCGCAGTTAACTATGGCTACACCTTC | CASSRADSAVNYGYTF
TRBJ2-1 | TRBD2 | NA | TRBV5-1 | TGCGCCAGCAGCTTGCGGTCTAGCGGGTCCTACAATGAGCAGTTCTTC | CASSLRSSGSYNEQFF
TRBJ1-2 | NA | NA | TRBV6-1 | TGTGCCAGCAGTGGGACAGCTCAGGGGGGCTACACCTTC | CASSGTAQGGYTF
TRBJ2-7 | TRBD2 | NA | TRBV9 | TGTGCCAGCAGCGTAGCAGCTAGCGGCTCCTACGAGCAGTACTTC | CASSVAASGSYEQYF
TRBJ2-1 | TRBD1 | NA | TRBV29-1 | TGCAGCGTGGCGACGACAGGGGGCAATGAGCAGTTCTTC | CSVATTGGNEQFF
TRBJ2-1 | NA | NA | TRBV11-2 | TGTGCCAGCAGCTTAGTTTTCGACAATGAGCAGTTCTTC | CASSLVFDNEQFF
TRBJ1-2 | TRBD1 | NA | TRBV6-6 | TGTGCCAGCAGTTACGATGGACAGGGGATATATGGCTACACCTTC | CASSYDGQGIYGYTF
TRBJ2-3 | NA | NA | TRBV20-1 | TGCAGTGCTACCCGCGCAGATACGCAGTATTTT | CSATRADTQYF
TRBJ1-1 | NA | NA | TRBV14 | TGTGCCAGCAGCCCCGGGGTTGGCCCTATGAACACTGAAGCTTTCTTT | CASSPGVGPMNTEAFF
TRBJ1-3 | NA | NA | TRBV15 | TGTGCCACCAGCCGGGTGAGGGCTTCTGGAAACACCATATATTTT | CATSRVRASGNTIYF
TRBJ2-3 | NA | NA | TRBV19 | TGTGCCAGTACAGACAGAGACCCAGATACGCAGTATTTT | CASTDRDPDTQYF
TRBJ2-7 | NA | NA | TRBV28 | TGTGCCAGCAGCCGACGGGACATAGCCTACGAGCAGTACTTC | CASSRRDIAYEQYF
TRBJ2-1 | TRBD2 | NA | TRBV11-2 | TGTGCCAGCAGCCGTCTAGCGGGAGACTACAATGAGCAGTTCTTC | CASSRLAGDYNEQFF
TRBJ1-2 | TRBD1 | few | TRBV6-5 | TGTGCCAGCAGGACCGGACAGGGGGCGTTCTATGGCTACACCTTC | CASRTGQGAFYGYTF
TRBJ2-7 | TRBD1 | NA | TRBV30 | TGTGCCTGGAGTCCCGTGACAGGGGGCGTCGACGAGCAGTACTTC | CAWSPVTGGVDEQYF
TRBJ2-1 | TRBD2 | NA | TRBV19 | TGTGCCAGTAGTAGGGGTGGCCTAGCGGGTATGTATAATGAGCAGTTCTTC | CASSRGGLAGMYNEQFF
TRBJ1-1 | TRBD1 | NA | TRBV6-5 | TGTGCCAGCAGCCAGGATGACAGGGGTTGGGCTTTCTTT | CASSQDDRGWAFF
TRBJ2-2 | TRBD1 | NA | TRBV6-1 | TGTGCCAGCAGTGTTACCGGGACAGGGGCCACCGGGGAGCTGTTTTTT | CASSVTGTGATGELFF
TRBJ2-1 | TRBD2 | NA | TRBV5-1 | TGCGCCAGTGGACTAGCGGGCCCAAATGAGCAGTTCTTC | CASGLAGPNEQFF
TRBJ2-2 | TRBD1 | NA | TRBV5-1 | TGCGCCACCCTAATCGGGACAGGGGCTACGAACACCGGGGAGCTGTTTTTT | CATLIGTGATNTGELFF
TRBJ1-2 | NA | once | TRBV6-2/TRBV6-3 | TGTGCCAGCAGTTACGCAGAAAAGTATGGCTACACCTTC | CASSYAEKYGYTF
TRBJ2-3 | NA | NA | TRBV5-1 | TGCGCCAGCAGCTTTTCCGGGATCCGGGCAGATACGCAGTATTTT | CASSFSGIRADTQYF
TRBJ2-7 | TRBD1 | NA | TRBV12-3/TRBV12-4 | TGTGCCAGCAGTTTCCAGGGGGTCGAGCAGTACTTC | CASSFQGVEQYF
TRBJ1-4 | NA | NA | TRBV30 | TGTGCCTGGAATTACGGGGAAAATGAAAAACTGTTTTTT | CAWNYGENEKLFF
TRBJ1-2 | NA | NA | TRBV3-1/TRBV3-2 | TGTGCCAGCAGAGACGTGGGCCGTGGCTACACCTTC | CASRDVGRGYTF
TRBJ2-1 | NA | NA | TRBV19 | TGTGCCAGTAGTATCTACAGGGAAAGATGGGAGCAGTTCTTC | CASSIYRERWEQFF
TRBJ2-2 | NA | NA | TRBV19 | TGTGCCAGTAGTTCACGCGCTACAGGGATAGGGAACACCGGGGAGCTGTTTTTT | CASSSRATGIGNTGELFF
TRBJ1-5 | NA | NA | TRBV25-1 | TGTGCCAGCAGTGGTCGGTACCGCCCCCCCCGAATTTATCAGCCCCAGCATTTT | CASSGRYRPPRIYQPQHF
TRBJ2-2 | NA | NA | TRBV24-1 | TGTGCCACCCGGACACCGAACACCGGGGAGCTGTTTTTT | CATRTPNTGELFF
TRBJ2-3 | NA | few | TRBV19 | TGTGCCAGTAGTCTCTCTGCCGGGATTAGCACAGATACGCAGTATTTT | CASSLSAGISTDTQYF
TRBJ1-2 | NA | NA | TRBV18 | TGTGCCAGCTCACCGTCTCGGGGAGGCTACACCTTC | CASSPSRGGYTF
TRBJ2-4 | TRBD2 | few | TRBV7-3 | TGTGCCAGCAGCGCAACTAGCGACCCGGGAAACATTCAGTACTTC | CASSATSDPGNIQYF
TRBJ2-1 | NA | NA | TRBV11-2 | TGTGCCAGCAGCTTAGAACGGAGAGGAGCCTACAATGAGCAGTTCTTC | CASSLERRGAYNEQFF